The 13 T cell receptor beta chains below all came from one sample that was sequenced in a study of CD8+CD57+ T cells in acquired aplastic anemia. TCR beta VDJ combinations and CDR3 sequences were profiled from genomic DNA. Each CDR3 protein gets one entry after TCRdb re-called the reads with MiXCR. The sample includes some 150,000 distinct CDR3 sequences, approximately 52% seen only once; the top ten take about an eighth. All patients picked for sequencing had shown, by flow cytometry, an expansion of CD8+CD57+ cells. Sequenced sample: sorted CD4+, CD8+, or CD8+CD57+ T cells (not recorded which) from PBMCs. Receptors were obtained from a human donor with aplastic anemia.

This clonotype has a handful of counts. The chain joins TRBV9 to TRBJ1-1; the D gene is possibly TRBD1 (5 bases). This CDR3 spans 12 amino acids. V was trimmed by 2 bases and J by 7 bases, leaving 9 bases between them. Germline V CDR1 and CDR2: SGDLS, YYNGEE. The chain's CDR3 is CASSVRDGEAFF. CDR3 coding DNA: TGTGCCAGCAGCGTGCGGGACGGTGAAGCTTTCTTT. The full variable domain, with the rest looked up from reference TRBV9 and TRBJ1-1, is DSGVTQTPKHLITATGQRVTLRCSPRSGDLSVYWYQQSLDQGLQFLIQYYNGEERAKGNILERFSAQQFPDLHSELNLSSLELGDSALYFCASSVRDGEAFFGQGTRLTVV.

The chain joins TRBV7-8 to TRBJ2-7; D may be TRBD1 (5 bases). This CDR3 is 11 amino acids long. V gave up 11 bases and J gave up 5 bases, with 13 bases separating them. Looked up from germline, CDR1 is SGHVS and CDR2 is FQNEAQ. The CDR3 region is CASTGRDEQYF. In DNA, the CDR3 is TGTGCCTCGACCGGCAGGGACGAGCAGTACTTC.

This clonotype was detected many times. This chain joins TRBV5-1 and TRBJ2-2, with a tentative D call TRBD2 (5 bases). Germline CDR1 reads SGHRS; CDR2 reads YFSETQ. V lost 3 bases and J 3 bases, leaving 12 bases between the germline ends. The CDR3 is 15 residues long. CDR3 in amino acids: CASSWPKDYTGELFF. The CDR3 region has the DNA TGCGCCAGCAGCTGGCCCAAGGACTACACCGGGGAGCTGTTTTTT.

This clonotype was seen more than once but under ten times. The chain is built from TRBV15 and TRBJ1-6; no reliable D call. From germline, CDR1 is LNHNV and CDR2 YYDKDF (reference sequence). V was clipped by 5 bases and J by 8 bases, with 7 bases between them. The CDR3 covers 12 residues. The CDR3 DNA reads as TGTGCCACCAGCCTCGGGTATTCACCCCTCCACTTT. Amino acid sequence: CATSLGYSPLHF.

V gene TRBV19 combines with J gene TRBJ1-5; a weak D match, TRBD1 (6 bases). Trimming removed 6 bases from V and 2 bases from J, with 14 bases in between. The germline V gene has CDR1 LNHDA and CDR2 SQIVND (reference sequence). The CDR3 has 15 amino acids. DNA of the CDR3: TGTGCCAGTAGCTTAGCCAGGGGTGGCAATCAGCCCCAGCATTTT. It codes for CASSLARGGNQPQHF.

This clonotype was seen many times. The chain couples TRBV9 to TRBJ1-2; D not resolved. Looked up from germline, CDR1 is SGDLS and CDR2 is YYNGEE. The ends were cut back, 3 bases at V and 8 bases at J, with 8 bases in the middle. The CDR3 contains 11 residues. CDR3 nucleotide sequence: TGTGCCAGCAGCGGGGTAGGGGGCTACACCTTC. Translating gives CASSGVGGYTF.

CDR3 in amino acids: CASRNKGLGNTGELFF. The CDR3 DNA sequence: TGTGCCAGCAGGAACAAGGGACTCGGGAACACCGGGGAGCTGTTTTTT. V gene TRBV11-1 combines with J gene TRBJ2-2; D may be TRBD2 (6 bases). V lost 6 bases and J 1 base, leaving 15 bases between the germline ends. Germline V lookup: CDR1 SGHAT, CDR2 FQDESV (reference sequence). The CDR3 has 16 amino acids.

The table lists this clonotype with many counts. The J gene is TRBJ1-2, the V gene TRBV4-2; D is unclear. Germline V gene sequence: CDR1 LGHNA, CDR2 YNFKEQ. The CDR3 extends over 16 amino acids. Deletions cut 0 bases from V and 8 bases from J, with 19 bases between. CDR3 DNA sequence: TGTGCCAGCAGCCAAGAGCTTAGGAGCACCCTAACCGGCTACACCTTC. The encoded protein is CASSQELRSTLTGYTF.

The chain employs TRBV9 and TRBJ1-1; a weak D match, TRBD1 (5 bases). The CDR3 is made up of 12 amino acids. Germline CDR1 reads SGDLS; CDR2 reads YYNGEE. Trimming stripped 5 bases from V and 6 bases from J, with 11 bases between. Written as DNA, the CDR3 is TGTGCCAGCAGTTTAGGGGAGGCTGAAGCTTTCTTT. Its translation is CASSLGEAEAFF. The complete variable domain, with remaining parts taken from reference TRBV9 and TRBJ1-1, reads DSGVTQTPKHLITATGQRVTLRCSPRSGDLSVYWYQQSLDQGLQFLIQYYNGEERAKGNILERFSAQQFPDLHSELNLSSLELGDSALYFCASSLGEAEAFFGQGTRLTVV.

This clonotype was seen only once. The CDR3, as DNA: TGCAGTGCCCCTATCAGCTCTGGAAACACCATATATTTT. It specifies CSAPISSGNTIYF. The V and J genes are TRBV20-1 and TRBJ1-3; D is unclear. The CDR3 has 13 residues. Looked up from germline, CDR1 is DFQATT and CDR2 is SNEGSKA (reference sequence). V was trimmed by 6 bases and J by 0 bases, leaving 9 bases between them.

Concerning this clonotype itself: The junction and the germline gene differ at one end; a read error may be behind it. V gene TRBV6-1 combines with J gene TRBJ2-5; no firm D call. There are 17 residues in the CDR3. Looked up from germline, CDR1 is MNHNS and CDR2 is SASEGT. The CDR3 DNA reads as TGTGCCAGCATTCCGGCCCTACGCCCGTATGGGCAAGCGACCCAGTACTTC. Protein product: CASIPALRPYGQATQYF.

This sequence joins TRBV7-9 and TRBJ2-7; 10 bases agree with TRBD2. J was trimmed by 2 bases and V by 0 bases; bases with no gene match: 1. Germline V gives CDR1 SEHNR, CDR2 FQNEAQ (reference sequence). The CDR3 contains 15 residues. CDR3 sequence reads: CASSLALAGAYEQYF. In DNA form, the CDR3 reads TGTGCCAGCAGCTTAGCTCTAGCGGGAGCCTACGAGCAGTACTTC.

This clonotype has at least ten counts. The chain has TRBV6-1 and TRBJ1-6; D is undetermined. The germline V gene has CDR1 MNHNS and CDR2 SASEGT. The CDR3 spans 19 residues. Trimming stripped 1 base from V and 5 bases from J, with 21 bases between. CDR3: CASSEEVWRETSNNSPLHF. The CDR3 DNA follows: TGTGCCAGCAGTGAAGAGGTGTGGAGAGAGACCTCGAATAATTCACCCCTCCACTTT.